This entry is about one TCR beta chain. The antigen is undetermined. The record originates from a study of radiotherapy plus CTLA-4 blockade in lung cancer. Study-wide context: Patients showed objective responses in about 20% of cases and disease control in 31%.

Regarding the study as a whole: Best predicting response, reportedly, were early blood T cell clone dynamics, with interferon-beta.

Using immunoSEQ multiplex PCR, the repertoire was profiled, and TCRdb retains in-frame clones only, with some absent. The sample has approximately 65,000 clones, approximately 77% seen once. The germline V gene has CDR1 LNHDA and CDR2 SQIVND (reference sequence). V was clipped by 7 bases and J by 12 bases, with 18 bases between them. CDR3 length equals 13 residues. The sequencing used peripheral blood, collected from a patient treated with radiotherapy plus ipilimumab. This receptor was obtained from a human donor with non-small cell lung cancer who had a complete response to radiotherapy plus ipilimumab. This chain links TRBV19 with TRBJ1-4, with D unresolved. The CDR3, as DNA: TGTGCCAGTACCCCAGCCCCGTTGTTGGAACTGTTTTTT. Protein sequence: CASTPAPLLELFF.